These 23 T cell receptor beta chains originate from one sample sequenced in a study of T cell changes during pregnancy in multiple sclerosis. Repertoires were generated with immunoSEQ multiplex PCR, while TCRdb's copy carries only in-frame clones and drops some. The top ten clones hold approximately 0.45% of a sample with tens of thousands of clones, over 80% of them seen once. The starting material was CD4+ T cells from peripheral blood mononuclear cells, obtained in the second trimester of pregnancy. Receptors originate from a female donor with multiple sclerosis, enrolled in a pregnancy study.

This clone has just one count. The rearrangement uses TRBV7-9 and TRBJ2-3; 11 bases are shared with TRBD2. V lost 0 bases and J lost 4; bases outside the gene matches: 6. The CDR3 sequence is 17 residues long. CDR1 and CDR2 (germline): SEHNR, FQNEAQ (reference sequence). The CDR3 is CASSLALAGGLPDTQYF. The CDR3 coding sequence is TGTGCCAGCAGCTTAGCCTTAGCGGGAGGGCTGCCAGATACGCAGTATTTT.

This clone was picked up one time. This chain links TRBV14 with TRBJ2-1; D may be TRBD2 (5 bases). CDR1 SGHDN and CDR2 FVKESK come from the germline V gene. V was trimmed by 1 base and J by 6 bases, leaving 13 bases between them. The CDR3 is 15 residues long. The CDR3 is CASSQVGSGTNEQFF. The CDR3, as DNA: TGTGCCAGCAGCCAAGTGGGGAGCGGAACCAATGAGCAGTTCTTC.

This sequence joins TRBV18 and TRBJ1-1; TRBD1 matches 7 bases. The length of the CDR3 is 13 residues. Germline loops: CDR1 KGHSH, CDR2 LQKENI. J was trimmed by 6 bases and V by 4 bases; bases with no gene match: 5. CDR3 protein: CASSLKQGSEAFF. DNA of the CDR3: TGTGCCAGCTCACTCAAACAGGGGTCTGAAGCTTTCTTT.

The chain links TRBV30 to TRBJ2-7, with D perhaps TRBD2 (6 bases). Trimming took 5 bases from V and 6 from J, leaving 17 bases between them. CDR1 is GTSNPN, CDR2 SVGIG, per germline (reference sequence). The CDR3 totals 13 residues. CDR3 sequence (DNA): TGTGCCTGGGGTGCCGGGAGTAGGGGCGAGCAGTACTTC. Protein sequence: CAWGAGSRGEQYF.

The V and J genes are TRBV5-1 and TRBJ2-1; 8 positions agree with TRBD2. The CDR3 runs to 15 residues. The trim removed 3 bases at V and 4 bases at J, leaving 6 bases unmatched. Germline CDR1 and CDR2: SGHRS and YFSETQ. Here the CDR3 reads CASSSRGGPYNEQFF. The CDR3 nucleotides are TGCGCCAGCAGCTCTCGGGGGGGCCCTTACAATGAGCAGTTCTTC.

This clone was seen just once. The rearrangement links TRBV5-6 to TRBJ1-2; D is possibly TRBD1 (6 bases). Germline V gene sequence: CDR1 SGHDT, CDR2 YYEEEE. The length of the CDR3 is 16 residues. The germline V and J ends were trimmed by 4 bases and 7 bases, with 23 bases remaining between them. The CDR3 here is CASSRKLQGYHSGYTF. The DNA for the CDR3 is TGTGCCAGCAGCCGGAAATTACAGGGTTATCATTCTGGCTACACCTTC.

The gene calls are TRBV19 and TRBJ2-2; 8 bases are shared with TRBD1. The CDR3 contains 15 residues. J lost 3 bases, V lost 6 bases, and 6 bases had no gene match. The germline CDR1 and CDR2 sequences are LNHDA and SQIVND (reference sequence). CDR3 protein: CASSAMGQDTGELFF. The CDR3 nucleotides are TGTGCCAGTAGCGCCATGGGACAGGACACCGGGGAGCTGTTTTTT.

The chain is built from TRBV9 and TRBJ2-3, with 8 bases lining up with TRBD1. From germline, CDR1 is SGDLS and CDR2 YYNGEE. Trimming removed 3 bases from V and 2 bases from J; junction bases left unmatched: 8. The CDR3 spans 16 residues. The CDR3, as DNA: TGTGCCAGCAGCGGCCGATCAGGGGGCGTCACAGATACGCAGTATTTT. Residues: CASSGRSGGVTDTQYF.

The table lists this clone with a few counts. The chain recombines TRBV2 with TRBJ2-1; D perhaps matches TRBD1 (5 bases). V was cut by 3 bases and J by 4 bases, with 10 bases left in between. The CDR3 totals 14 residues. The V gene's germline CDR1 is SNHLY and CDR2 FYNNEI. CDR3 coding DNA: TGTGCCAGCAGTGACAGGGCAGTTTACAATGAGCAGTTCTTC. Residues: CASSDRAVYNEQFF.

The rearrangement uses TRBV5-1 and TRBJ2-1; D call uncertain. The length of the CDR3 is 12 residues. Germline lookup yields CDR1 SGHRS and CDR2 YFSETQ. The germline V and J ends were trimmed by 0 bases and 12 bases, with 10 bases remaining between them. Here the CDR3 DNA reads TGCGCCAGCAGCTTGGCGGGTTTGGGGCAGTTCTTC. It yields the protein CASSLAGLGQFF.

The J gene is TRBJ2-1, the V gene TRBV28, with 12 bases lining up with TRBD2. V was clipped by 3 bases and J by 10 bases; unmatched bases: 10. The CDR3 is 16 residues long. CDR1 and CDR2 (germline): MDHEN, SYDVKM. The DNA for the CDR3 is TGTGCCAGCAGTTTGTTTAGACTAGCGGGAGCCCGGGAGCAGTTCTTC. As protein: CASSLFRLAGAREQFF.

This chain links TRBV7-6 with TRBJ2-7; tentative D call: TRBD2 (5 bases). In germline, CDR1 is SGHVS, CDR2 FNYEAQ. Trimming removed 5 bases at V and 2 bases at J, with 16 bases between. There are 15 residues in the CDR3. The CDR3: CASSAQLGIPYEQYF. CDR3 DNA sequence: TGTGCCAGCAGCGCCCAACTAGGAATCCCCTACGAGCAGTACTTC.

The V call is TRBV19, the J call TRBJ2-7; 8 positions match TRBD1. The CDR3 contains 16 residues. Germline loops: CDR1 LNHDA, CDR2 SQIVND (reference sequence). Unmatched junction bases numbered 19, after V lost 7 bases and J lost 8 bases. CDR3 amino acids: CASTSRGGQGTNQQYF. DNA for the CDR3: TGTGCCAGTACCTCTCGAGGAGGACAGGGTACGAATCAGCAGTACTTC. Full variable domain (outside the CDR3, taken from reference TRBV19 and TRBJ2-7): DGGITQSPKYLFRKEGQNVTLSCEQNLNHDAMYWYRQDPGQGLRLIYYSQIVNDFQKGDIAEGYSVSREKKESFPLTVTSAQKNPTAFYLCASTSRGGQGTNQQYFGPGTRLTVT.

The V gene is TRBV5-1, the J gene TRBJ2-1; D remains ambiguous. This CDR3 region has 13 residues. V was shortened by 0 bases and J by 8 bases, with 9 bases between the two germline ends. Germline V gene sequence: CDR1 SGHRS, CDR2 YFSETQ. CDR3 protein: CASSLGSVDEQFF. In DNA, the CDR3 is TGCGCCAGCAGCTTGGGGTCGGTCGATGAGCAGTTCTTC.

The V call is TRBV19, the J call TRBJ1-1; tentative D call: TRBD1 (5 bases). The CDR3 extends over 14 amino acids. V was cut by 1 base and J by 2 bases, with 8 bases left in between. Germline V gene data show CDR1 as LNHDA and CDR2 as SQIVND (reference sequence). The CDR3 nucleotides read TGTGCCAGTAGTATAGGACAGACAAACACTGAAGCTTTCTTT. This translates into CASSIGQTNTEAFF.

The chain combines TRBV19 with TRBJ2-2, with TRBD1 matching over 9 bases. CDR1 is LNHDA, CDR2 SQIVND, per germline (reference sequence). This CDR3 is 15 amino acids long. V shed 10 bases and J 3 bases; nucleotides not matched to a gene: 9. This CDR3 is CATTSRQGDTGELFF. In DNA form, the CDR3 reads TGTGCCACCACTAGTCGACAGGGGGACACCGGGGAGCTGTTTTTT. Together with reference TRBV19 and TRBJ2-2, the CDR3 gives the full variable domain: DGGITQSPKYLFRKEGQNVTLSCEQNLNHDAMYWYRQDPGQGLRLIYYSQIVNDFQKGDIAEGYSVSREKKESFPLTVTSAQKNPTAFYLCATTSRQGDTGELFFGEGSRLTVL.

V and J are TRBV12-5 and TRBJ1-3; 8 bases map to TRBD1. The CDR3 loop spans 15 amino acids. Germline loops: CDR1 LGHNT, CDR2 FRNRAP. CDR3 in DNA: TGTGCAATGGGACAGGCGATATCATTCGGAAACACCATATATTTT. Its translation: CAMGQAISFGNTIYF.

The chain uses TRBV5-8 and TRBJ1-2; D gene unclear. Per the germline V gene, CDR1 is SGHTS and CDR2 is YDEGEE. The CDR3 extends over 14 amino acids. With 4 bases removed from V and 4 bases from J, the gap between germline ends came to 14 bases. CDR3 sequence (DNA): TGTGCCAGCAGCCGGGGTAGTCCGATCTATGGCTACACCTTC. Translated: CASSRGSPIYGYTF. The full variable domain, completed using reference TRBV5-8 and TRBJ1-2, is EAGVTQSPTHLIKTRGQQATLRCSPISGHTSVYWYQQALGLGLQFLLWYDEGEERNRGNFPPRFSGRQFPNYSSELNVNALELEDSALYLCASSRGSPIYGYTFGSGTRLTVV.

The CDR3 reads CASAPDRSNQPQHF. The CDR3 DNA reads TGTGCCTCAGCACCAGACAGGAGCAATCAGCCCCAGCATTTT. J is TRBJ1-5 and V is TRBV2, with TRBD1 as a possible D gene (6 bases). V lost 11 bases, J lost 1 base, and 15 bases lay in between. From germline, CDR1 is SNHLY and CDR2 FYNNEI. The CDR3 spans 14 residues.

The CDR3 DNA is TGTGCCACCCGGGGTAACCCCCGGGTCGATGAGCAGTTCTTC. This sequence encodes CATRGNPRVDEQFF. V and J are TRBV10-3 and TRBJ2-1; the D gene is possibly TRBD2 (5 bases). Germline V gene data show CDR1 as ENHRY and CDR2 as SYGVKD. The CDR3 covers 14 residues. V was cut by 10 bases and J by 8 bases, with 21 bases left in between.

The rearrangement links TRBV11-1 to TRBJ2-1; 12 bases align to TRBD2. J gave up 3 bases and V 4 bases, and 4 bases lay outside the gene matches. Germline lookup yields CDR1 SGHAT and CDR2 FQDESV (reference sequence). The CDR3 contains 16 residues. Here the CDR3 DNA reads TGTGCCAGCAGCTCTGGGACTAGCGGGCTCTACAATGAGCAGTTCTTC. Protein: CASSSGTSGLYNEQFF.

The genes are TRBV5-6 and TRBJ2-7, with 8 bases fitting TRBD2. The junction had 6 bases not matched to a gene; V was cut back by 1 base and J by 3 bases. The germline V gene encodes CDR1 SGHDT and CDR2 YYEEEE. This CDR3 is built from 15 residues. The CDR3 spells CASSLFQGTSYEQYF. CDR3 sequence (DNA): TGTGCCAGCAGCTTGTTTCAAGGGACTAGCTACGAGCAGTACTTC.

The chain has TRBV27 and TRBJ1-4; D unresolved. Trimming stripped 2 bases from V and 3 bases from J, with 10 bases between. Per germline, CDR1 MNHEY and CDR2 SMNVEV (reference sequence). CDR3 length: 15 amino acids. CDR3 coding DNA: TGTGCCAGCAGTTTAGCGGGGTTGGCTAATGAAAAACTGTTTTTT. The encoded protein is CASSLAGLANEKLFF.